Detailed here is one TCR beta chain. The antigen this receptor binds is unknown. Base quality data are lacking; no much larger clone is found one base away. This sample is drawn from a study of T-cell memory formation after mild COVID-19 (dated by TCRdb to about 2021). Broadly, across the study: TCR sequence clusters from the two donors were found to be largely donor specific. The cohort was made up of two young adult volunteers, one female and one male, who were previously healthy. In a couple of donors, T-cell clones that expanded and contracted after mild COVID-19 were tracked by sequencing TCRalpha and TCRbeta repertoires over time. Broader findings and caveats from the paper: SARS-CoV-2 specificity was not confirmed for the second-wave clones peaking on day 37. Clones that contracted from day 15 to 85 showed balanced CD4/CD8 phenotypes, whereas a second wave of clones that expanded from day 15 to 37 leaned towards CD4+. Contracting CD4+ clones were found mainly in CM and EM memory subsets, while CD8+ clones were enriched in EMRA. Only a couple of mild cases were covered by the study, and larger cohorts that include severe cases with pre-infection samples were considered necessary. Some responding clones were found in pre-infection memory, which suggests that pre-existing cross-reactive memory T cells took part in the SARS-CoV-2 response.

Ficoll-Paque density gradient centrifugation was used to isolate PBMCs. The sample was run on an Illumina NovaSeq 6000. TCRalpha and TCRbeta cDNA libraries were constructed by 5'RACE with constant-segment primers, with sample barcodes and unique molecular identifiers being introduced. Trizol reagent was used to extract RNA from every sample. Amplification of the libraries took two PCR steps, and the second step added a second sample barcode plus Illumina TruSeq adapters. Sequencing of libraries was performed on an Illumina NovaSeq with 2 x 150 bp paired-end reads. Processing in the source paper ran as follows. Demultiplexing of reads and collapsing into UMI-guided consensus sequences were performed with migec v1.2.7. Using mixcr v2.1.11, UMI consensuses were aligned to TRA and TRB V and J templates and then assembled into clonotypes. Clonotypes were classified as expanded or contracted when called significant by both edgeR and NoisET, with noise models trained on biological replicates. For edgeR calls, a false discovery rate-adjusted p below 0.01 and a log2 fold-change threshold of 1 were applied. As an exploratory analysis of dynamics, PCA with hierarchical clustering was applied to max-normalized trajectories of the 1000 most abundant clonotypes. The CD4 or CD8 phenotype of responding clones was assigned using the separately sequenced CD4+ and CD8+ repertoires. Starting from the raw public reads, TCRdb applied fastp trimming at Q25, assembled clones with MiXCR and retained in-frame beta chains. Entries are consolidated by CDR3 protein sequence, retaining the most common genes and DNA. TCRdb assigned the V and J calls; the authors' analysis was not used. Across this sample there are 190,000 or so distinct CDR3 sequences, with roughly a fifth seen only once. The top ten clones comprise 23% of the sample.

Reading from cysteine to phenylalanine, the CDR3 counts 12 amino acids. The kept DNA is CDR3 alone, 36 bases in frame from the first base. V is clipped by 7 bases and J by 4 bases, and the sequence between their germline boundaries is 10 bases long. This receptor was identified in an adult woman who had mild COVID-19 (a few samples of this study predate the infection). The sample titles of this study are shuffled in the database, so cell type and time point are left out; the donor was told from shared clones. The rearranged chain carries TRBV12-3 or TRBV12-4 and TRBJ1-2; TRBD1 might be the D gene, on 5 matching bases. The sequenced material came from PBMCs or a T cell subset sorted from them (not recorded which). The CDR3 region: CASMGGGYGYTF. The DNA is TGTGCCAGCATGGGGGGTGGCTATGGCTACACCTTC.